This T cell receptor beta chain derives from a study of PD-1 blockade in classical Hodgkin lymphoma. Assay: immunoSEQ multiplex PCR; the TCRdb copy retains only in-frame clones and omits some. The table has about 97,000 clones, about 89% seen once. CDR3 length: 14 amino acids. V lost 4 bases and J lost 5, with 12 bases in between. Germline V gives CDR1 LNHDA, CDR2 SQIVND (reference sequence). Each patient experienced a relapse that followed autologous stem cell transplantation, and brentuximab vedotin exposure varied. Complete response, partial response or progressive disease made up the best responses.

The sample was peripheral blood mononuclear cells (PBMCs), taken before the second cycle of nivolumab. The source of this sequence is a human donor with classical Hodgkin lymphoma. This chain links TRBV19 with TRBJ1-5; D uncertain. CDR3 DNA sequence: TGTGCCAGTAGTAGAGGTCCAGGACATCAGCCCCAGCATTTT. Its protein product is CASSRGPGHQPQHF.